The TCR beta chain described here comes from a study of blood T cell repertoires in COVID-19. Clones were sequenced by immunoSEQ multiplex PCR, and TCRdb holds only the in-frame ones, with some missing. The sample holds 150,000 to 200,000 clones, around 84% seen once. This sequence originates from a woman older than 75 with COVID-19, enrolled during active disease. The sample comprised peripheral blood.

CDR3 sequence: CASSYSTSGETKNIQYF. The CDR3 region has the DNA TGTGCCAGCAGTTACTCGACCAGCGGGGAAACCAAAAACATTCAGTACTTC. The V gene is TRBV6-2 or TRBV6-3, the J gene TRBJ2-4; 7 bases fit TRBD2. There are 17 residues in the CDR3. Germline CDR1 reads MNHEY; CDR2 reads SVGEGT. V gave up 0 bases and J gave up 2 bases; unmatched junction bases: 7.